This record looks at one T cell receptor (beta chain) sequence and its context. Its cognate antigen is unknown. These data come from a study of cytomegalovirus exposure and HLA in healthy donors. Primers: 60 Vbeta forward and 13 Jbeta reverse. In the authors' methods: In a later analysis, tens of millions of unique TCR beta chains included roughly 11 million shared by two or more donors. The table came from immunoSEQ multiplex PCR; TCRdb's copy has only in-frame clones and leaves some out. V and J calls and clone size follow that table, whereas D and trimming were derived from the DNA. The table lists 100,000 to 150,000 clones, around three quarters of them singletons. Study-wide results and limits: Some 17,000 TCR beta sequences were associated with HLA alleles at 0.05 false discovery rate in a later analysis.

V lost 1 base and J 7 bases, leaving 14 bases between the germline ends. Germline V CDR1 and CDR2: MNHNS, SASEGT. The CDR3 has 15 residues. The sequence was obtained from a man aged 25 to 40 in good health and CMV-seronegative. This rearrangement joins TRBV6-1 to TRBJ1-5; D perhaps matches TRBD1 (5 bases). Sequencing was carried out using PBMCs. The CDR3 sequence: CASSEGRGVGQPQHF. In nucleotides, the CDR3 is TGTGCCAGCAGTGAAGGGCGGGGGGTCGGACAGCCCCAGCATTTT.